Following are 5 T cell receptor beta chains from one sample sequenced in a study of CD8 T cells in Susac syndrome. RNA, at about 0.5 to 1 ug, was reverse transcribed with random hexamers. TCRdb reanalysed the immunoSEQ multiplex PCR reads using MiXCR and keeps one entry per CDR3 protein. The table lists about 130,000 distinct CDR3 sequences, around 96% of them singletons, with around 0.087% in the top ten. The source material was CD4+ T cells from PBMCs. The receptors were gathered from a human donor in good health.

This chain's CDR3 is CASSYSHLSNQPQHF. The CDR3 bases are TGTGCCAGCAGTTACTCACATCTTAGCAATCAGCCCCAGCATTTT. The chain is built from TRBV6-5 and TRBJ1-5, with D unresolved. V lost 0 bases, J lost 0 bases, and 6 bases lay in between. The CDR3 spans 15 residues. The germline CDR1 and CDR2 sequences are MNHEY and SVGAGI.

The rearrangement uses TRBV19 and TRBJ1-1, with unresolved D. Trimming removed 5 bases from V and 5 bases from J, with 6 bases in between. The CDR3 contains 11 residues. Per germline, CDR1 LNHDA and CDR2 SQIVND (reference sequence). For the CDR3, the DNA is TGTGCCAGTAGTGGGTGGACTGAAGCTTTCTTT. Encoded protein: CASSGWTEAFF.

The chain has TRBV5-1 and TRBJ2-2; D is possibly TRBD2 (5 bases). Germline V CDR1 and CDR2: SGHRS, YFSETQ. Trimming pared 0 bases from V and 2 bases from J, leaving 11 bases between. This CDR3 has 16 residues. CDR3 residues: CASSLALGGNTGELFF. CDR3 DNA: TGCGCCAGCAGCTTGGCCCTAGGAGGAAACACCGGGGAGCTGTTTTTT.

CDR3 coding DNA: TGTGCCAGCAGCCTCCCAGGGCGCAATCAGCCCCAGCATTTT. Its protein is CASSLPGRNQPQHF. The chain employs TRBV7-9 and TRBJ1-5, with a tentative D call TRBD1 (5 bases). Trimming left V 5 bases short and J 2 bases short, with 10 bases between. CDR1 SEHNR and CDR2 FQNEAQ come from the germline V gene (reference sequence). The CDR3 loop spans 14 amino acids. The entire variable domain, with the rest obtained from reference TRBV7-9 and TRBJ1-5, is as follows: DTGVSQNPRHKITKRGQNVTFRCDPISEHNRLYWYRQTLGQGPEFLTYFQNEAQLEKSRLLSDRFSAERPKGSFSTLEIQRTEQGDSAMYLCASSLPGRNQPQHFGDGTRLSIL.

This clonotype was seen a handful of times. The CDR3 coding sequence is TGTGCCAGCAGTCCCGAGTGGGGGCGTCACGAGCAGTACTTC. Amino acid sequence: CASSPEWGRHEQYF. This rearrangement joins TRBV27 to TRBJ2-7, with a weak D call TRBD1 (6 bases). Germline-derived CDR1 and CDR2 are MNHEY and SMNVEV (reference sequence). The V end was cut by 5 bases, the J end by 5 bases, with 16 bases between. The CDR3 sequence is 14 residues long.